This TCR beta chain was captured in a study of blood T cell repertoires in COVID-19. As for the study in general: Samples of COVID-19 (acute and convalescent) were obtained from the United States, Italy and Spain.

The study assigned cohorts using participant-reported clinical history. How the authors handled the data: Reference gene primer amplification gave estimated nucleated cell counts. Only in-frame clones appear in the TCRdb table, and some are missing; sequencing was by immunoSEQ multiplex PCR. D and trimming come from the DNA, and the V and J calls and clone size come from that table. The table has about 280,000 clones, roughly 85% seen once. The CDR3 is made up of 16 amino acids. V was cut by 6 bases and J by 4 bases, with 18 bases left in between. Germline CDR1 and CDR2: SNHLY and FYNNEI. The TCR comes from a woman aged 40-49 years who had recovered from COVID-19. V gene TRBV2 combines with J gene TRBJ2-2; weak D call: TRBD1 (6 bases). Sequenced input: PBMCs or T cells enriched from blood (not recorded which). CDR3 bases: TGTGCCAGCAGCCTGACAGGACTGGTGGGCACCGGGGAGCTGTTTTTT. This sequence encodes CASSLTGLVGTGELFF.